The 3 T cell receptor beta chains reported below all come from one sample, sequenced in a study of T cells in localized non-small cell lung cancer. The protocol was immunoSEQ multiplex PCR, while the TCRdb copy is restricted to in-frame clones and leaves out a portion. The repertoire holds 1,800 or so clones, with less than 30% as singletons. This specimen consisted of normal lung tissue next to the tumor, obtained before any cancer treatment. The source of these receptors is a female donor of 60 years or more with stage I squamous cell lung carcinoma.

This clone is judged medium-sized. The J gene is TRBJ1-1, the V gene TRBV11-3, with TRBD1 identical over 9 bases. The CDR3 extends over 15 amino acids. V gave up 5 bases and J gave up 8 bases; unmatched junction bases: 12. The germline V gene encodes CDR1 SGHNT and CDR2 YENEEA. The CDR3 bases are TGTGCCAGCAGCCCACTACAGGGGGCCCGAGGGGAAGCTTTCTTT. It is translated as CASSPLQGARGEAFF.

The chain couples TRBV4-1 to TRBJ2-1; tentative D call: TRBD2 (6 bases). With 4 bases removed from V and 1 base from J, the gap between germline ends came to 17 bases. CDR3 size: 17 residues. Germline-derived CDR1 and CDR2 are MGHRA and YSYEKL. The CDR3 loop reads CASSRSGTSASYNEQFF. CDR3 bases: TGCGCCAGCAGCCGATCCGGGACTTCCGCTTCCTACAATGAGCAGTTCTTC.

This clone is classed as medium-sized. This chain links TRBV12-5 with TRBJ1-1, with D perhaps TRBD1 (6 bases). There are 14 residues in the CDR3. Germline V gene sequence: CDR1 LGHNT, CDR2 FRNRAP. CDR3 nucleotide sequence: TGTGCCAGCCACCTCGGGGACACTTGGACTGAAGCTTTCTTT. Amino acids: CASHLGDTWTEAFF.